This record looks at one T cell receptor (beta chain) sequence and its context. The participants were between about 18 and 90 years old and came from about two dozen US areas. Participant-reported clinical history was the basis for cohort assignment. CDR3 length: 17 amino acids. Using immunoSEQ multiplex PCR, the repertoire was profiled, and TCRdb retains in-frame clones only, with some absent. This sample yields 150,000 to 200,000 clones, of which around four fifths are seen a single time; roughly 4% belongs to the top ten. This sample was included in a study of blood T cell repertoires in COVID-19. On the study more broadly: Researchers got acute and convalescent COVID-19 samples from the United States, Italy and Spain.

The sample taken for sequencing was PBMCs or T cells enriched from blood (not recorded which). This TCR was recovered from a woman aged 50 to 65 in a cohort exposed to, infected with or recovered from COVID-19 (not recorded which). The gene calls are TRBV7-5 and TRBJ2-6; no DNA check was done on the table's D call, TRBD1. TRBV7-5 is a pseudogene. The CDR3 here is CARSIGQGIAGANVLTF. Written as DNA, the CDR3 is TGTGCCAGAAGCATTGGACAGGGAATAGCTGGGGCCAACGTCCTGACTTTC.